The 18 T cell receptor beta chains presented below share a single source sample, sequenced in a study of blood T cells in healthy people across ages. Next came a second PCR, run for about 7 to 12 cycles, which used a sample-barcoded 5' primer along with a J-beta primer mix. TCRdb redid the calling of the 5' RACE reads with MiXCR, one entry per CDR3 protein. Of 980,000 or so distinct CDR3 sequences listed, 48% were seen once; the top ten hold roughly 13%. Sequencing used blood. These receptors all stem from a man aged 30 to 45 in good health.

This chain connects TRBV6-4 to TRBJ2-1; D is uncertain. Germline loops: CDR1 MRHNA, CDR2 SNTAGT. This CDR3 contains 13 residues. V shed 0 bases and J shed 5 bases, with 5 bases lying between them. This chain's CDR3 is CASSDSAHNEQFF. CDR3 nucleotide sequence: TGTGCCAGCAGTGACTCGGCCCACAATGAGCAGTTCTTC.

The chain has TRBV5-6 and TRBJ2-5, with D perhaps matching TRBD1 (6 bases). Trimming pared 3 bases from V and 0 bases from J, leaving 18 bases between. The germline V gene encodes CDR1 SGHDT and CDR2 YYEEEE. The CDR3 spans 17 residues. The CDR3 nucleotides read TGTGCCAGCAGCTCGGGATGGGGGACAACGTACCAAGAGACCCAGTACTTC. Its protein is CASSSGWGTTYQETQYF.

This clonotype has only a few counts. The gene calls are TRBV5-5 and TRBJ1-1; 7 positions agree with TRBD1. After removal of 1 base from V and 3 bases from J, the junction contained 9 bases not matched to a gene. The CDR3 is made up of 16 amino acids. In germline, CDR1 is SGHKS, CDR2 YYEKEE (reference sequence). The CDR3 loop reads CASSLIIGGLDTEAFF. The DNA for the CDR3 is TGTGCCAGCAGCTTGATAATAGGGGGCCTGGACACTGAAGCTTTCTTT.

The chain uses TRBV5-1 and TRBJ1-5; TRBD1 might be the D (6 bases). Trimming stripped 1 base from V and 4 bases from J, with 9 bases between. Germline CDR1 reads SGHRS; CDR2 reads YFSETQ. This CDR3 is built from 14 residues. CDR3 DNA: TGCGCCAGCAGCTTGTGGACAGAAAATCAGCCCCAGCATTTT. Encoded protein: CASSLWTENQPQHF.

The chain couples TRBV12-3 or TRBV12-4 to TRBJ1-5; 8 bases line up with TRBD1. This CDR3 has 12 residues. V shed 5 bases, J shed 6 bases, and the junction held 0 bases outside the gene matches. CDR3 coding DNA: TGTGCCAGCAGTGACAGGGGTCAGCCCCAGCATTTT. Encoded protein: CASSDRGQPQHF.

The chain couples TRBV6-4 to TRBJ2-5, with a tentative D call TRBD2 (7 bases). This CDR3 contains 13 residues. Trimming removed 6 bases from V and 10 bases from J, with 18 bases in between. Germline loops: CDR1 MRHNA, CDR2 SNTAGT. CDR3: CASSAVEGGDQYF. In DNA form, the CDR3 reads TGTGCCAGCAGCGCCGTTGAGGGGGGGGACCAGTACTTC.

The rearrangement links TRBV29-1 to TRBJ1-3, with 8 nucleotides matching TRBD1. The J segment lost 1 base and the V segment lost 6 bases, leaving 5 bases of the junction unmatched. CDR1 and CDR2 (germline): SQVTM, ANQGSEA. The CDR3 has 14 amino acids. The CDR3 here is CSVQGDTSGNTIYF. The CDR3 DNA is TGCAGCGTACAGGGGGACACTTCTGGAAACACCATATATTTT.

This clonotype was counted between two and nine times. This chain links TRBV6-2 or TRBV6-3 with TRBJ2-7; the match to TRBD1 covers 7 bases. CDR3 length: 15 residues. CDR1 is MNHEY, CDR2 SVGEGT, per germline. V trimming: 6 bases; J trimming: 0 bases; junction bases outside the gene matches: 8. The chain's CDR3 is CASSRGQISSYEQYF. The CDR3 bases are TGTGCCAGCAGCCGGGGACAGATTAGCTCCTACGAGCAGTACTTC.

The genes are TRBV25-1 and TRBJ1-5; possible D gene TRBD1, 6 bases. Germline CDR1 MGHDK, CDR2 SYGVNS. V lost 5 bases, J lost 2 bases, and 13 bases lay in between. CDR3 size: 15 residues. CDR3 sequence: CASSPDRIGNQPQHF. The CDR3 DNA sequence: TGTGCCAGCAGTCCCGACAGGATCGGCAATCAGCCCCAGCATTTT.

This chain joins TRBV5-1 and TRBJ2-1; 8 nucleotides line up with TRBD2. CDR3 size: 15 residues. The V segment lost 2 bases and the J segment 4 bases; nucleotides outside the gene matches: 5. CDR1 SGHRS and CDR2 YFSETQ come from the germline V gene. CDR3 protein: CASSFTSGRYNEQFF. DNA for the CDR3: TGCGCCAGCAGCTTTACTAGCGGTCGGTACAATGAGCAGTTCTTC.

The chain carries TRBV5-1 and TRBJ2-1; 8 nucleotides match TRBD1. There are 13 residues in the CDR3. Germline-derived CDR1 and CDR2 are SGHRS and YFSETQ. The trim removed 4 bases at V and 7 bases at J, leaving 4 bases unmatched. Here the CDR3 reads CASSAWTGNEQFF. CDR3 coding DNA: TGCGCCAGCAGCGCGTGGACAGGGAATGAGCAGTTCTTC. Combining the CDR3 with reference TRBV5-1 and TRBJ2-1 gives the whole variable domain KAGVTQTPRYLIKTRGQQVTLSCSPISGHRSVSWYQQTPGQGLQFLFEYFSETQRNKGNFPGRFSGRQFSNSRSEMNVSTLELGDSALYLCASSAWTGNEQFFGPGTRLTVL.

This clonotype was detected only a few times. This chain connects TRBV5-1 to TRBJ1-2; D unresolved. The germline CDR1 and CDR2 sequences are SGHRS and YFSETQ. CDR3 length: 13 amino acids. Trimming stripped 7 bases from V and 3 bases from J, with 13 bases between. Here the CDR3 reads CASSSEPHYGYTF. The CDR3 DNA sequence: TGCGCCAGCTCTTCGGAACCCCACTATGGCTACACCTTC.

The V gene is TRBV6-1, the J gene TRBJ1-2, with D possibly being TRBD1 (6 bases). This CDR3 contains 18 residues. Trimming cost V 10 bases and J 0 bases, with 27 bases left between them. Germline V gene data show CDR1 as MNHNS and CDR2 as SASEGT. DNA for the CDR3: TGTGCCACCAGATCCGTCGGGGGCTACTTTAAAACTAACTATGGCTACACCTTC. This sequence encodes CATRSVGGYFKTNYGYTF.

This clonotype occurred a few times. The V gene is TRBV29-1, the J gene TRBJ2-7; D call uncertain. Germline assignment: CDR1 SQVTM and CDR2 ANQGSEA. Trimming pared 4 bases from V and 2 bases from J, leaving 9 bases between. The CDR3 totals 12 residues. The CDR3 nucleotides are TGCAGCGTTGTGGTCAGTCCCTACGAGCAGTACTTC. Residues: CSVVVSPYEQYF.

A word on this clonotype: One base away lies a much larger clone, so this may be a sequencing read error. The gene calls are TRBV29-1 and TRBJ2-3, with D perhaps being TRBD1 or TRBD2 (6 bases each). CDR1 SQVTM and CDR2 ANQGSEA come from the germline V gene. The CDR3 is 13 amino acids. CDR3 protein: CGTEGGPTDTQYF. The CDR3 DNA reads as TGCGGCACGGAAGGGGGGCCCACAGATACGCAGTATTTT.

The V call is TRBV7-9, the J call TRBJ2-7; 7 bases agree with TRBD1. CDR1 is SEHNR, CDR2 FQNEAQ, per germline (reference sequence). CDR3 length: 15 residues. The ends lost 5 bases at V and 0 bases at J; junction bases unmatched: 7. The CDR3 coding sequence is TGTGCCAGCAGCAACAGGGACAGTTCCTCCTACGAGCAGTACTTC. As protein: CASSNRDSSSYEQYF.

This sequence joins TRBV2 and TRBJ2-1; tentatively, D is TRBD1 or TRBD2 (5 bases each). The CDR3 totals 13 residues. CDR1 and CDR2 from the germline V gene are SNHLY and FYNNEI. V gave up 8 bases and J gave up 10 bases, with 18 bases separating them. The CDR3 coding sequence is TGTGCCAGCGACGAATCGGGGACCTACGAGCAGTTCTTC. Translating gives CASDESGTYEQFF.

This clonotype was observed a few times. CDR3 in amino acids: CSATRAGVENIQYF. The CDR3 nucleotides are TGCAGTGCTACCCGGGCGGGGGTAGAAAACATTCAGTACTTC. The rearrangement links TRBV20-1 to TRBJ2-4; TRBD2 agrees at 7 bases. The germline V gene has CDR1 DFQATT and CDR2 SNEGSKA (reference sequence). The V and J ends lost 4 bases and 5 bases, in that order; junction bases with no gene match: 8. This CDR3 region has 14 residues.